This passage covers 8 T cell receptor beta chains from one sample sequenced in a study of OX40 agonist ivuxolimab in advanced cancers. Clones were read by immunoSEQ multiplex PCR, and TCRdb kept only the in-frame ones, dropping some. The sample lists about 26,000 clones; approximately 83% were seen once. This specimen consisted of CD4+ or CD8+ T cells sorted from blood, obtained in a trial of the OX40 agonist ivuxolimab. The origin of the receptors is an adult with an advanced solid tumor such as melanoma, head and neck, liver or kidney cancer.

This chain uses TRBV27 with TRBJ2-5; 8 bases map to TRBD2. The germline V gene has CDR1 MNHEY and CDR2 SMNVEV (reference sequence). The V gene end was trimmed by 5 bases and the J gene end by 0 bases; junction bases not matched to a gene: 11. CDR3 size: 17 residues. The CDR3 DNA reads as TGTGCCAGCAGTCACCAAGCGGGGGAGTCGTACCAAGAGACCCAGTACTTC. Residues: CASSHQAGESYQETQYF.

This sequence joins TRBV7-8 and TRBJ1-5; D is perhaps TRBD1 (6 bases). The germline CDR1 and CDR2 sequences are SGHVS and FQNEAQ. Trimming cost V 5 bases and J 0 bases, with 11 bases left between them. CDR3 length: 15 residues. CDR3 nucleotide sequence: TGTGCCAGCAGCCCGTGGACAGATAGCAATCAGCCCCAGCATTTT. Its translation: CASSPWTDSNQPQHF. The entire variable domain, with the rest obtained from reference TRBV7-8 and TRBJ1-5, is as follows: GAGVSQSPRYKVAKRGQDVALRCDPISGHVSLFWYQQALGQGPEFLTYFQNEAQLDKSGLPSDRFFAERPEGSVSTLKIQRTQQEDSAVYLCASSPWTDSNQPQHFGDGTRLSIL.

This clone was observed a single time. J is TRBJ2-4 and V is TRBV11-2; D is unresolved. Germline V gene data show CDR1 as SGHAT and CDR2 as FQNNGV. V was pared by 5 bases and J by 3 bases, with 14 bases between. The CDR3 spans 15 residues. The CDR3 reads CASSPPTGSKNIQYF. The CDR3 region has the DNA TGTGCCAGCAGCCCTCCCACGGGTAGCAAAAACATTCAGTACTTC.

The chain has TRBV19 and TRBJ1-1; D is unresolved. CDR3 length equals 11 residues. Germline V gene sequence: CDR1 LNHDA, CDR2 SQIVND (reference sequence). V lost 4 bases and J 4 bases, leaving 4 bases between the germline ends. CDR3 nucleotides: TGTGCCAGTAGTAAATTCACTGAAGCTTTCTTT. This encodes CASSKFTEAFF.

The chain carries TRBV5-1 and TRBJ1-1, with D hard to call. V lost 0 bases and J 2 bases, leaving 8 bases between the germline ends. This CDR3 spans 14 amino acids. Germline loops: CDR1 SGHRS, CDR2 YFSETQ. The CDR3 region is CASSLAAGNTEAFF. The CDR3 DNA is TGCGCCAGCAGCTTGGCCGCAGGAAACACTGAAGCTTTCTTT.

The gene calls are TRBV7-9 and TRBJ2-7; 9 nucleotides agree with TRBD1. The CDR3 is 16 amino acids. From germline, CDR1 is SEHNR and CDR2 FQNEAQ (reference sequence). The ends lost 1 base at V and 4 bases at J; junction bases unmatched: 8. The CDR3 loop reads CASSLDMEQGAYEQYF. The CDR3 bases are TGTGCCAGCAGCTTAGATATGGAACAGGGGGCATACGAGCAGTACTTC.

The DNA of the CDR3 is TGTGCCAGTAGTATGGGACTAGCGTTCTGGGGGACCCAGTACTTC. Translated: CASSMGLAFWGTQYF. The chain is built from TRBV19 and TRBJ2-5; 10 bases agree with TRBD2. The CDR3 covers 15 residues. J gave up 7 bases and V 3 bases, and 8 bases lay outside the gene matches. Germline V gives CDR1 LNHDA, CDR2 SQIVND (reference sequence).

This chain connects TRBV19 to TRBJ2-3; no clear D gene. The germline V gene has CDR1 LNHDA and CDR2 SQIVND (reference sequence). The CDR3 length is 14 residues. Trimming took off 3 bases at V and 2 bases at J, with 9 bases between the two ends. CDR3 in amino acids: CASSIPGTTDTQYF. The CDR3 DNA is TGTGCCAGTAGTATCCCCGGAACCACAGATACGCAGTATTTT.